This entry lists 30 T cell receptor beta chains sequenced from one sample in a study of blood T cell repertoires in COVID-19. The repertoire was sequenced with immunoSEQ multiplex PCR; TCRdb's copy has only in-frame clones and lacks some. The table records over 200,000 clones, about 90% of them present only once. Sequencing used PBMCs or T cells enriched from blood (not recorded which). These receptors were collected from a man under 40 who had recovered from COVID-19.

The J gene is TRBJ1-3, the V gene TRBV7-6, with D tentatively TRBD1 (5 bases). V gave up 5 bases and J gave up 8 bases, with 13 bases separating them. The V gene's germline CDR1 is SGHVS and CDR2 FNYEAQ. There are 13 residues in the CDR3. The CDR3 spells CASSNTPGDTIYF. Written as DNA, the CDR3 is TGTGCCAGCAGCAATACCCCGGGGGACACCATATATTTT.

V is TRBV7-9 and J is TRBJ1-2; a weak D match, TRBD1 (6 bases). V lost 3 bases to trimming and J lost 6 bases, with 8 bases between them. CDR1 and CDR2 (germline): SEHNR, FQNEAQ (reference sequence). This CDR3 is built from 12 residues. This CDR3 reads CASSLAGDGYTF. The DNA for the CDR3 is TGTGCCAGCAGCTTGGCAGGGGATGGCTACACCTTC. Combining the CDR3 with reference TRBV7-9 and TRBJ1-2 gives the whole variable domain DTGVSQNPRHKITKRGQNVTFRCDPISEHNRLYWYRQTLGQGPEFLTYFQNEAQLEKSRLLSDRFSAERPKGSFSTLEIQRTEQGDSAMYLCASSLAGDGYTFGSGTRLTVV.

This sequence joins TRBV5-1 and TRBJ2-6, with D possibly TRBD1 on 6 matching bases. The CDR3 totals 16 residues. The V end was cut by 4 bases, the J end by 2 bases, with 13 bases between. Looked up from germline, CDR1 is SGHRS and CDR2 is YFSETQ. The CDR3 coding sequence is TGCGCCAGCAGCGGAACAGGGTCTCCTGGGGCCAACGTCCTGACTTTC. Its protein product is CASSGTGSPGANVLTF.

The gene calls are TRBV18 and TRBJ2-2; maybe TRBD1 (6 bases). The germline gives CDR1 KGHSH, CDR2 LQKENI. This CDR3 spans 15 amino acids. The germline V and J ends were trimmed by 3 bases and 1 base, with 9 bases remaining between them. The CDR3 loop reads CASSPRTVNTGELFF. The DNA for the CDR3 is TGTGCCAGCTCACCGAGGACAGTGAACACCGGGGAGCTGTTTTTT. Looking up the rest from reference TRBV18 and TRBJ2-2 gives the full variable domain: NAGVMQNPRHLVRRRGQEARLRCSPMKGHSHVYWYRQLPEEGLKFMVYLQKENIIDESGMPKERFSAEFPKEGPSILRIQQVVRGDSAAYFCASSPRTVNTGELFFGEGSRLTVL.

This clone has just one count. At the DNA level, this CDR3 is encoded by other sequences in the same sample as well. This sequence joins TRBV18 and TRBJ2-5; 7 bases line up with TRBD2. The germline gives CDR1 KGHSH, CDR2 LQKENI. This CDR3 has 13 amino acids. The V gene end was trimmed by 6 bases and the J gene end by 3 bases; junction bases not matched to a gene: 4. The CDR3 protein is CASSSGGEETQYF. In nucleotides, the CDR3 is TGTGCCAGCTCTTCTGGGGGGGAAGAGACCCAGTACTTC.

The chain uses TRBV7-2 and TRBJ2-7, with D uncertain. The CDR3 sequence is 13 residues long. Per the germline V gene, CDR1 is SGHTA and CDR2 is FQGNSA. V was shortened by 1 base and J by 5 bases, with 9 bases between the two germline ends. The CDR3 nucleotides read TGTGCCAGCAGCTTAGGCCTAGACCACGAGCAGTACTTC. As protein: CASSLGLDHEQYF.

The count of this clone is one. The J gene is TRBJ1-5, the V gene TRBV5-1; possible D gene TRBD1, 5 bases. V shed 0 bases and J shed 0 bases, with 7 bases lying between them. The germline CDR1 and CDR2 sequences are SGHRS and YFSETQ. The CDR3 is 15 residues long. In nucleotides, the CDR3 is TGCGCCAGCAGCTTGGGGGGCGATAGCAATCAGCCCCAGCATTTT. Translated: CASSLGGDSNQPQHF.

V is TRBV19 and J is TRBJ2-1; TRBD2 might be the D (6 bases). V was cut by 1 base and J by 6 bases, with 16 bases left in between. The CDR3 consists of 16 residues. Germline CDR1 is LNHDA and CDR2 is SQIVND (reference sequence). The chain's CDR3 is CASSIAATRGSNEQFF. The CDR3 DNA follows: TGTGCCAGTAGTATAGCTGCGACTAGAGGGTCCAATGAGCAGTTCTTC. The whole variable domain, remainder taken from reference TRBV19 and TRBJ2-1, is DGGITQSPKYLFRKEGQNVTLSCEQNLNHDAMYWYRQDPGQGLRLIYYSQIVNDFQKGDIAEGYSVSREKKESFPLTVTSAQKNPTAFYLCASSIAATRGSNEQFFGPGTRLTVL.

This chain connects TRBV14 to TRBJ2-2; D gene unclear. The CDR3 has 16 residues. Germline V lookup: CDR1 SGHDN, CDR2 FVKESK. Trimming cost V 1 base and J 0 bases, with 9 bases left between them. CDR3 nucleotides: TGTGCCAGCAGCCAAGGCACAATCGCGAACACCGGGGAGCTGTTTTTT. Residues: CASSQGTIANTGELFF.

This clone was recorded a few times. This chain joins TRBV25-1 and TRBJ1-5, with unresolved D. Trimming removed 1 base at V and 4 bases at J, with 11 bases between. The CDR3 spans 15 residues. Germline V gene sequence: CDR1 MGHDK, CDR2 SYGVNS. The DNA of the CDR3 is TGTGCCAGCAGTGAATCAGCGGGAGAGAATCAGCCCCAGCATTTT. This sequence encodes CASSESAGENQPQHF. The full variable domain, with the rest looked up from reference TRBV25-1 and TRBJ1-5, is EADIYQTPRYLVIGTGKKITLECSQTMGHDKMYWYQQDPGMELHLIHYSYGVNSTEKGDLSSESTVSRIRTEHFPLTLESARPSHTSQYLCASSESAGENQPQHFGDGTRLSIL.

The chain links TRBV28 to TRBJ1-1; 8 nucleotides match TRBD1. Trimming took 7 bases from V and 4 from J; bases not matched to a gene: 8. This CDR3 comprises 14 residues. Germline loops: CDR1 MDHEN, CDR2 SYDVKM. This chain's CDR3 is CASMSQGAGTEAFF. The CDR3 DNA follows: TGTGCCAGCATGTCTCAGGGGGCGGGCACTGAAGCTTTCTTT.

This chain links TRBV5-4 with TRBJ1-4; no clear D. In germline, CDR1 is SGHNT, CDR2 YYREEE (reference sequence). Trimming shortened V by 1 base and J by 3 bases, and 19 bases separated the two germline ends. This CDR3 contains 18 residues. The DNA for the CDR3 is TGTGCCAGCAGCTTGAGTCTGGGAGGGCAGAGCCCTAATGAAAAACTGTTTTTT. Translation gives CASSLSLGGQSPNEKLFF. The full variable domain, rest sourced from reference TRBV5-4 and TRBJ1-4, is ETGVTQSPTHLIKTRGQQVTLRCSSQSGHNTVSWYQQALGQGPQFIFQYYREEENGRGNFPPRFSGLQFPNYSSELNVNALELDDSALYLCASSLSLGGQSPNEKLFFGSGTQLSVL.

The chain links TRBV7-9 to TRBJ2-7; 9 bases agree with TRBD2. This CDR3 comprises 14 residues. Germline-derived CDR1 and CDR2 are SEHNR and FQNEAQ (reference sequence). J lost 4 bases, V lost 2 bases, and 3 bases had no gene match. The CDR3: CASSLSSGTYEQYF. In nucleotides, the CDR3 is TGTGCCAGCAGCTTATCTAGCGGGACTTACGAGCAGTACTTC.

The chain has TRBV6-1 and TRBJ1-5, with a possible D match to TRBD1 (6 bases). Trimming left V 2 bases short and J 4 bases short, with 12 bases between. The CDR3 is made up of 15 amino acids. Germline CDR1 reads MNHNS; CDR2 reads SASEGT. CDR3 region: CASSESGQRNQPQHF. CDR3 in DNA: TGTGCCAGCAGTGAATCCGGACAGCGAAATCAGCCCCAGCATTTT.

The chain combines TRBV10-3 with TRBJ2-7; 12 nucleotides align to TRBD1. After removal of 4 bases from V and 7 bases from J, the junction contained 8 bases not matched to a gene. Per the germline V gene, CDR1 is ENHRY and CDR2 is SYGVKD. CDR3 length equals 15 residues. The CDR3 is CAISALGTGGEEQYF. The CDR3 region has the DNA TGTGCCATCAGTGCCCTAGGGACAGGGGGCGAGGAGCAGTACTTC.

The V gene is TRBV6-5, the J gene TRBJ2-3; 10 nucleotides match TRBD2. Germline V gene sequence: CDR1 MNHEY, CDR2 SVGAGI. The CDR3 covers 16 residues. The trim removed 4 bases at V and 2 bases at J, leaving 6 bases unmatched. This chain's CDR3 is CASSSNLAGVTDTQYF. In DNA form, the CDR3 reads TGTGCCAGCAGTTCCAACCTAGCGGGGGTCACAGATACGCAGTATTTT.

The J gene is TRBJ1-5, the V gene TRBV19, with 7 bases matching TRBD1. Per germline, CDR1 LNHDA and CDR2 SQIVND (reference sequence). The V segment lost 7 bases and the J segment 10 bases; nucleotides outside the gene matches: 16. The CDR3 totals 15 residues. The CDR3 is CASTSDRHLLLPQHF. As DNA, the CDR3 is TGTGCCAGTACCTCGGACAGGCACCTTCTTCTCCCCCAGCATTTT.

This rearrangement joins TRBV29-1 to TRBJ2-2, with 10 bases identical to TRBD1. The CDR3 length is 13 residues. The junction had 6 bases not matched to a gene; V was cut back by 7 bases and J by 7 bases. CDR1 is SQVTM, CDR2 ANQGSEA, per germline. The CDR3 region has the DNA TGCAGCGCACCGGGACAGGGGCACGGGGAGCTGTTTTTT. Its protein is CSAPGQGHGELFF.

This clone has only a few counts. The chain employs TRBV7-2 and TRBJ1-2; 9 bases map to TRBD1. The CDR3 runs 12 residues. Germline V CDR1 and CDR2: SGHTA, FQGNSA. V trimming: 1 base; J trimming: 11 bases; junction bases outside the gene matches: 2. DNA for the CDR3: TGTGCCAGCAGCTTAGACAGGGGGCCTTACACCTTC. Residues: CASSLDRGPYTF.

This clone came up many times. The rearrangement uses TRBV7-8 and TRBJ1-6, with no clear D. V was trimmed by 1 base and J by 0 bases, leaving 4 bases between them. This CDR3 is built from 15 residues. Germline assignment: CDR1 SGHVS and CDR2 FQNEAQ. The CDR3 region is CASSLGSSYNSPLHF. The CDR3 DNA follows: TGTGCCAGCAGCTTAGGGAGCTCCTATAATTCACCCCTCCACTTT.

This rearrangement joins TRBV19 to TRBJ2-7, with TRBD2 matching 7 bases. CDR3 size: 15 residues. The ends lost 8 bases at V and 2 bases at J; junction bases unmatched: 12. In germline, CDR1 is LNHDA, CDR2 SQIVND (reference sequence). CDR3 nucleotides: TGTGCCAGTTCTACCTCCGGGACTACTACCTACGAGCAGTACTTC. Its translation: CASSTSGTTTYEQYF.

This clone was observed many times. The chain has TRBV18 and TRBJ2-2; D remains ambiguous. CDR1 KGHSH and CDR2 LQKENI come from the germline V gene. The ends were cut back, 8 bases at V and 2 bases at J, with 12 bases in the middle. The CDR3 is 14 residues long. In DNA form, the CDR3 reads TGTGCCAGCATCACCGCAACAAACACCGGGGAGCTGTTTTTT. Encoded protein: CASITATNTGELFF. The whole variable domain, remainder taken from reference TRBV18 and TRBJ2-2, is NAGVMQNPRHLVRRRGQEARLRCSPMKGHSHVYWYRQLPEEGLKFMVYLQKENIIDESGMPKERFSAEFPKEGPSILRIQQVVRGDSAAYFCASITATNTGELFFGEGSRLTVL.

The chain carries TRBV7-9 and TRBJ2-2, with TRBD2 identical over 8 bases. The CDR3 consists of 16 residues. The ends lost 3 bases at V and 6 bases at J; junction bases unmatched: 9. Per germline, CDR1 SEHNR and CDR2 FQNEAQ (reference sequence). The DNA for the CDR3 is TGTGCCAGCAGCTTGGTACGTGGCGGGAGGTCCGGGGAGCTGTTTTTT. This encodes CASSLVRGGRSGELFF.

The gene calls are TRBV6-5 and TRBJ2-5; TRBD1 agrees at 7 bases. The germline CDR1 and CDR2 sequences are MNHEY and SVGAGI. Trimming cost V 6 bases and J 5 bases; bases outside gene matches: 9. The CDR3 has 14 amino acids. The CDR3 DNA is TGTGCCAGCAGCCGGGACAGCACATGGGAGACCCAGTACTTC. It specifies CASSRDSTWETQYF.

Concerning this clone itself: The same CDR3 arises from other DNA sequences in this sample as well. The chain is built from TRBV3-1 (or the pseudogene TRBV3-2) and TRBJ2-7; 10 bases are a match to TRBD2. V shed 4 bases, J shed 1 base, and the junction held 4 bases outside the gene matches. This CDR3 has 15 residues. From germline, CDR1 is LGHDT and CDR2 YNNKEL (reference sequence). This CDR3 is CASSPWTSGSYEQYF. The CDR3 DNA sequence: TGTGCCAGCAGCCCGTGGACTAGCGGATCCTACGAGCAGTACTTC.

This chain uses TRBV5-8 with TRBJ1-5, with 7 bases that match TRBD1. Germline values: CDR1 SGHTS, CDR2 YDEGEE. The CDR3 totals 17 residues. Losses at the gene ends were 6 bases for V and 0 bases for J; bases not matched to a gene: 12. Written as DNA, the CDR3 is TGTGCCAGCACCCGAAGGACAGGCGCAAATAGCAATCAGCCCCAGCATTTT. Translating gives CASTRRTGANSNQPQHF.

As DNA, the CDR3 is TGTGCCAGCAGCGAAACTAGCGGAGGTTACTCCTACAATGAGCAGTTCTTC. It specifies CASSETSGGYSYNEQFF. The chain combines TRBV6-1 with TRBJ2-1; 8 positions match TRBD2. Germline lookup yields CDR1 MNHNS and CDR2 SASEGT. With V trimmed by 6 bases and J by 0 bases, 10 bases remained unmatched. The CDR3 has 17 residues.

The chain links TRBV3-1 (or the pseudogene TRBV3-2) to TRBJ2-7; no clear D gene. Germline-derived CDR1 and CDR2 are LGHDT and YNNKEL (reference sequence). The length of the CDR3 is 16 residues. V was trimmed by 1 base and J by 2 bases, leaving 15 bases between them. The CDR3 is CASSQAGVTATYEQYF. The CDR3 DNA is TGTGCCAGCAGCCAAGCTGGTGTTACAGCAACCTACGAGCAGTACTTC.

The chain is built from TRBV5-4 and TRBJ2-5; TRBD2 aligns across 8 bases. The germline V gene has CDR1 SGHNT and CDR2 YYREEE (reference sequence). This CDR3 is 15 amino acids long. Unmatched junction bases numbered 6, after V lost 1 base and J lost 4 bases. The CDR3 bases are TGTGCCAGCAGCTTGCGGGGGGGCCTCGGAGAGACCCAGTACTTC. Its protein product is CASSLRGGLGETQYF.

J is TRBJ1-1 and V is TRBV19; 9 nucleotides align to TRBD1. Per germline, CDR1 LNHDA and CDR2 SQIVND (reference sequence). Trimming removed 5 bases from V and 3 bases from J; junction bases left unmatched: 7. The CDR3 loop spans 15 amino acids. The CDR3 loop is CASSSSTGGYTEAFF. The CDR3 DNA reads TGTGCCAGTAGTTCCTCGACAGGGGGGTACACTGAAGCTTTCTTT.